The 18 T cell receptor beta chains listed next were all sequenced from one sample in a study of Tregs in tolerant kidney transplant recipients. The assay was immunoSEQ multiplex PCR, and TCRdb's table has in-frame clones only and misses some. The sample totals about 48,000 clones. Sequences were derived from CD4+ T cells from blood, sampled before the transplant. The receptors were gathered from a human donor who received a combined kidney and bone marrow transplant.

On this clone: The read finishes 3 residues shy of the CDR3 end, and the germline J gene is used to complete it. The J gene is TRBJ2-3, the V gene TRBV30; tentative D call: TRBD1 (5 bases). The CDR3 runs 12 residues. Germline values: CDR1 GTSNPN, CDR2 SVGIG (reference sequence). V dropped 3 bases and J dropped 1 base, with 5 bases sitting between them. CDR3 loop: CAWRGRTDTQYF. The part of the CDR3 DNA that was read is TGTGCCTGGAGGGGGCGCACAGATACG.

Note on this clone: One junction end does not reproduce the germline sequence, and a read error may be involved. The sequenced CDR3 bases are TGTGCTAGCAGCTTAGACCCCGGGGCCGGGGAG. Translating it yields CASSLDPGAGE. The full CDR3 reads CASSLDPGAGELFF. The chain employs TRBV7-7 and TRBJ2-2; possibly TRBD2 for D (5 bases). Read data end 3 residues before the CDR3 end; the end is taken from the germline J gene. The CDR3 has 14 amino acids. CDR1 and CDR2 from the germline V gene are SSHAT and FNYEAQ (reference sequence).

A note on this clone: The sequenced fragment ends 3 residues before the CDR3 boundary, so the rest is inferred from the germline J gene. The chain couples TRBV7-2 to TRBJ1-5, with D uncertain. CDR1 SGHTA and CDR2 FQGNSA come from the germline V gene. V gave up 11 bases and J gave up 3 bases, with 14 bases separating them. This CDR3 spans 13 amino acids. The CDR3 sequence: CAGIDGLNQPQHF. CDR3 DNA, as far as it was read: TGTGCCGGTATCGACGGACTCAATCAGCCC.

A word on this clone: The read ends 3 residues shy of where the CDR3 ends; the end is completed using the germline J gene. The chain employs TRBV10-3 and TRBJ2-1, with 9 bases that match TRBD1. The CDR3 loop spans 15 amino acids. The trim removed 6 bases at V and 6 bases at J, leaving 9 bases unmatched. CDR1 is ENHRY and CDR2 is SYGVKD in the germline V gene. The CDR3 bases that were read are TGTGCCATCAGCGGGGGACAGGGAAAGTCCAATGAG. Its protein product is CAISGGQGKSNE. From start to end, the CDR3 is CAISGGQGKSNEQFF.

As for this clone: Read data end 3 residues before the CDR3 end; the end is taken from the germline J gene. The chain has TRBV7-7 and TRBJ2-2; maybe TRBD2 (6 bases). The germline V gene encodes CDR1 SSHAT and CDR2 FNYEAQ (reference sequence). The CDR3 runs 16 residues. V was pared by 4 bases and J by 5 bases, with 17 bases between. The sequenced part of the CDR3 DNA is TGTGCCAGCAGCTCATCTTCCGTCGCGGGGACCGGGGAG. This gives the protein CASSSSSVAGTGE. The whole CDR3 reads CASSSSSVAGTGELFF.

On this clone: With the read ending 3 residues before the CDR3 end, the germline J gene is used to fill in that end. V is TRBV5-1 and J is TRBJ2-5; 13 nucleotides align to TRBD2. Trimming cost V 5 bases and J 1 base; bases outside gene matches: 11. The CDR3 runs to 18 residues. Germline V lookup: CDR1 SGHRS, CDR2 YFSETQ. The CDR3: CASSKGLGLAGLQETQYF. The covered CDR3 bases are TGCGCCAGCAGTAAAGGACTGGGACTAGCGGGACTCCAAGAGACC.

In the case of this clone: With the read ending 3 residues before the CDR3 end, the germline J gene is used to fill in that end. The chain combines TRBV5-1 with TRBJ2-1; 7 positions match TRBD2. Germline values: CDR1 SGHRS, CDR2 YFSETQ. The junction had 9 bases not matched to a gene; V was cut back by 6 bases and J by 6 bases. The CDR3 runs 14 residues. CDR3 DNA, as far as it was read: TGCGCCAGCATTGGGGGGGGAGCCGGCAATGAG. This encodes CASIGGGAGNE. The full CDR3 is CASIGGGAGNEQFF.

CDR3 DNA, as far as it was read: TGCGCCAGCAGCTCGGGACAGGGAGGGGTCAATGAG. Translating it yields CASSSGQGGVNE. In full, the CDR3 is CASSSGQGGVNEQFF. The rearrangement uses TRBV5-1 and TRBJ2-1; 9 bases map to TRBD1. Sequencing ends 3 residues short of the CDR3 end; the germline J gene provides the rest. Germline-derived CDR1 and CDR2 are SGHRS and YFSETQ. The J segment lost 6 bases and the V segment lost 3 bases, leaving 7 bases of the junction unmatched. This CDR3 contains 15 residues.

On this clone: The CDR3 end falls 3 residues outside the read, so it is completed with the germline J gene. This rearrangement joins TRBV30 to TRBJ1-5, with 7 bases aligning to TRBD1. With 2 bases clipped from V and 2 bases from J, the junction kept 3 bases outside the gene matches. Germline V gives CDR1 GTSNPN, CDR2 SVGIG (reference sequence). The CDR3 loop spans 14 amino acids. The sequenced CDR3 bases are TGTGCCTGGAGTACTGGGACAGGCAATCAGCCC. It codes for CAWSTGTGNQP. The complete CDR3 reads CAWSTGTGNQPQHF.

Comment on this clone: One end of the junction is discordant with germline, which a read error may explain. The read comes to an end 3 residues before the CDR3 does, leaving the germline J gene to fill in the end. V is TRBV7-7 and J is TRBJ2-1; 7 bases are shared with TRBD2. Germline V lookup: CDR1 SSHAT, CDR2 FNYEAQ (reference sequence). The CDR3 contains 14 residues. The CDR3 bases that were read are TGTGCTAGCAGCTTAAACGCGGGAGTCAATGAG. This codes for CASSLNAGVNE. The CDR3 in full is CASSLNAGVNEQFF.

In regard to this clone: Coverage ceases 3 residues before the CDR3 finishes, and the germline J gene fills in the end. This chain joins TRBV10-1 and TRBJ2-1; 8 positions match TRBD1. Germline CDR1 WNHNN, CDR2 SYGVQD (reference sequence). J was trimmed by 5 bases and V by 9 bases; bases with no gene match: 6. The CDR3 is 13 amino acids. Partial CDR3 DNA: TGCGCCAGGATGGGACAGGTGAACAATGAG. Translated, it gives CARMGQVNNE. Given in full, the CDR3 is CARMGQVNNEQFF.

Remarks on this clone: The CDR3 end is not reached by the read, which stops 3 residues before it; the germline J gene fills it in. The chain employs TRBV20-1 and TRBJ2-7; D remains ambiguous. In germline, CDR1 is DFQATT, CDR2 SNEGSKA (reference sequence). This CDR3 has 15 amino acids. Trimming stripped 0 bases from V and 2 bases from J, with 14 bases between. The CDR3 DNA, read in part, is TGCAGTGCTAGAGATGGAAGCAGGCCAGCCTACGAG. As protein: CSARDGSRPAYE. The whole CDR3 protein is CSARDGSRPAYEQYF.

Comment on this clone: Read data end 3 residues before the CDR3 end; the end is taken from the germline J gene. The chain couples TRBV7-9 to TRBJ2-2; D is perhaps TRBD1 or TRBD2 (5 bases each). V gave up 7 bases and J gave up 7 bases, with 19 bases separating them. The CDR3 has 15 residues. Germline V gene lookup returns CDR1 SEHNR and CDR2 FQNEAQ (reference sequence). CDR3 amino acids: CASIPSWGGGGELFF. The part of the CDR3 DNA that was read is TGTGCCAGCATCCCAAGCTGGGGCGGAGGCGGGGAG. Drawing the rest from reference TRBV7-9 and TRBJ2-2, the complete variable domain is DTGVSQNPRHKITKRGQNVTFRCDPISEHNRLYWYRQTLGQGPEFLTYFQNEAQLEKSRLLSDRFSAERPKGSFSTLEIQRTEQGDSAMYLCASIPSWGGGGELFFGEGSRLTVL.

Comment on this clone: Read coverage stops 3 residues before the CDR3 terminus; the germline J gene supplies the remainder. V usage is TRBV7-8 and J usage is TRBJ2-1; TRBD1 aligns across 7 bases. The CDR3 loop spans 13 amino acids. Germline V CDR1 and CDR2: SGHVS, FQNEAQ. Trimming took 5 bases from V and 5 from J; bases not matched to a gene: 3. The CDR3 loop is CASSQGQNNEQFF. CDR3 bases read: TGTGCCAGCAGCCAGGGACAGAACAATGAG.

Of note for this clone: The read stops 3 residues short of the end of the CDR3; the missing end is completed from the germline J gene. V is TRBV18 and J is TRBJ1-2, with D maybe TRBD1 (5 bases). Germline values: CDR1 KGHSH, CDR2 LQKENI. The CDR3 loop spans 16 amino acids. V dropped 5 bases and J dropped 2 bases, with 18 bases sitting between them. Here the CDR3 reads CASSKNQGLENYGYTF. The CDR3 bases that were read are TGTGCCAGCTCAAAAAACCAGGGCTTAGAGAACTATGGC.

Of note for this clone: The sequenced fragment ends 3 residues before the CDR3 boundary, so the rest is inferred from the germline J gene. The V gene is TRBV30, the J gene TRBJ2-7, with D possibly being TRBD1 (5 bases). V shed 3 bases and J shed 4 bases, with 10 bases lying between them. In germline, CDR1 is GTSNPN, CDR2 SVGIG (reference sequence). The CDR3 length is 12 residues. The CDR3 is CAWSQGVYEQYF. Incomplete CDR3 DNA: TGTGCCTGGAGCCAGGGTGTTTACGAG.

Points on this clone: The read comes to an end 3 residues before the CDR3 does, leaving the germline J gene to fill in the end. The chain uses TRBV18 and TRBJ1-4; TRBD1 aligns across 9 bases. Trimming cost V 4 bases and J 4 bases; bases outside gene matches: 1. Germline CDR1 KGHSH, CDR2 LQKENI. CDR3 length equals 14 residues. This CDR3 reads CASSQDRGNEKLFF. The part of the CDR3 DNA that was read is TGTGCCAGCTCACAGGACAGGGGTAATGAAAAA.

With regard to this clone: The read terminates 3 residues before the CDR3 end, so the remaining end is supplied by the germline J gene. The rearrangement links TRBV2 to TRBJ2-3; a weak D match, TRBD2 (6 bases). V was shortened by 4 bases and J by 7 bases, with 6 bases between the two germline ends. CDR1 is SNHLY and CDR2 is FYNNEI in the germline V gene. This CDR3 is built from 11 residues. Incomplete CDR3 DNA: TGTGCCAGCAGTGGCGGGAATACG. Its protein is CASSGGNT. The whole CDR3 is CASSGGNTQYF.